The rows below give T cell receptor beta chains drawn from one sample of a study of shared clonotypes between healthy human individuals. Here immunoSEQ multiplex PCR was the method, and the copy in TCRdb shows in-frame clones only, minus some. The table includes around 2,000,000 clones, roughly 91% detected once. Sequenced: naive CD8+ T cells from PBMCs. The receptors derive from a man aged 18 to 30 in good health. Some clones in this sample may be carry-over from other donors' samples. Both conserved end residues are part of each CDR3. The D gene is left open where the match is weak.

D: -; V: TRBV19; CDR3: CASSIFPSLGGELFF
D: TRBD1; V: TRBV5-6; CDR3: CASSLGTGVNTEAFF
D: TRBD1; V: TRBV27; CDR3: CASSLSYRGIYEQYF
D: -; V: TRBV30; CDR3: CAWAGPRNLTF
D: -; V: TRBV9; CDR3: CASSVSGAPQETQYF
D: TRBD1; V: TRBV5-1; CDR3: CASSFGPDREYTGELFF
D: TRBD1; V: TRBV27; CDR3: CASSPSTGGTGELFF
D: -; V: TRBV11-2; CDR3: CASSLGAGGNGGYTF
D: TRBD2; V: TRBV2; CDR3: CASSSGLVADTQYF
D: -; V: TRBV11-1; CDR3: CASSLNWQGSSYEQYF
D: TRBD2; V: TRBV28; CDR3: CASSLETSGLQETQYF
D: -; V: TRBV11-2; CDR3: CASSLDPRELSTDTQYF
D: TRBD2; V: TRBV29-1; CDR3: CSVEDHGTSGRTDTQYF
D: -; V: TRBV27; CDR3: CASGPEGQPQHF
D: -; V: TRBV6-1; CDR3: CASSEDRRTVNTEAFF
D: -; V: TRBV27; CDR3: CASSLSARLGYGYTF
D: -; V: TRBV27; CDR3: CASSLSWGTEKNIQYF
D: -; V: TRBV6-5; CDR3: CASSYSLMTVPYEQYF
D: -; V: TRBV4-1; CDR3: CASSHGVVAGEQYF
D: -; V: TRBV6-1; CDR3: CASSDPRVAYEQYF
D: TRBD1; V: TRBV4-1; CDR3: CASSQSTGGVYEQYF
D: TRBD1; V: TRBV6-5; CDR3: CASGDSSTDTQYF
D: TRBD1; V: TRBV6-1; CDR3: CASSEFVVGTVNTEAFF
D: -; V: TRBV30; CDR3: CAWTPWALRDSNSPLHF
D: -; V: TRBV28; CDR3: CASTPGVGWRETQYF
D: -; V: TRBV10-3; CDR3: CAISESRTLSPEAFF
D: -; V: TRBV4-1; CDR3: CASSQDSTGNYEQYF
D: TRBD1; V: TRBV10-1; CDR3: CASSPGQGGTEAFF
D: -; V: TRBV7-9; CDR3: CASSLGVRMNTEAFF